Here is one TCR beta chain with its context. This sample stems from a study of blood T cell repertoires in COVID-19. Authors' methods: Nucleated cell counts were estimated from reference gene primer amplification. The assay was immunoSEQ multiplex PCR, and TCRdb's table has in-frame clones only and misses some. For V, J and clone size, that table is used; D and trimming come from the DNA. The sample includes 150,000 to 200,000 clones, 80% to 85% of them seen just once. Sequenced input: peripheral blood. The receptor comes from a human donor with acute or convalescent COVID-19. The donor label of this sample is uncertain.

CDR3 DNA sequence: TGTGCCAGCAGCAAAGCCCTATCGCCAGACTGCTATAGCAATCAGCCCCAGCATTTT. Amino acids: CASSKALSPDCYSNQPQHF. The chain carries TRBV21-1 and TRBJ1-5. TRBV21-1 is a pseudogene. The CDR3 covers 19 residues.